Listed here are 3 T cell receptor beta chains from one sample, sequenced in a study of T cell changes during pregnancy in multiple sclerosis. Measured with immunoSEQ multiplex PCR; TCRdb has only the in-frame clones, and not every one. The sample contains 65,000 to 95,000 clones, 89% of which appear only once. The sequencing used peripheral blood, collected before pregnancy. The receptors were gathered from a female donor with multiple sclerosis, enrolled in a pregnancy study.

This clone was counted once. The chain links TRBV7-2 to TRBJ2-1; 9 nucleotides agree with TRBD1. Germline CDR1 SGHTA, CDR2 FQGNSA. With V trimmed by 5 bases and J by 15 bases, 8 bases remained unmatched. This CDR3 is 12 amino acids long. This chain's CDR3 is CASSQFGDRVFF. CDR3 bases: TGTGCCAGCAGCCAATTTGGGGACAGGGTGTTCTTC.

V gene TRBV19 combines with J gene TRBJ2-2, with TRBD2 identical over 9 bases. The germline gives CDR1 LNHDA, CDR2 SQIVND (reference sequence). The CDR3 is made up of 17 amino acids. Trimming took 6 bases from V and 4 from J; bases not matched to a gene: 12. The DNA of the CDR3 is TGTGCCAGTAGCAGAACCCTAGCGGGGATTACCACCGGGGAGCTGTTTTTT. This translates into CASSRTLAGITTGELFF.

The chain couples TRBV19 to TRBJ2-7; a possible D gene is TRBD2 (5 bases). Trimming cost V 2 bases and J 0 bases, with 14 bases left between them. The CDR3 sequence is 16 residues long. Per the germline V gene, CDR1 is LNHDA and CDR2 is SQIVND (reference sequence). CDR3: CASSITAGGGSYEQYF. CDR3 bases: TGTGCCAGTAGTATAACGGCAGGAGGAGGCTCCTACGAGCAGTACTTC.